One and the same sample provided the 5 T cell receptor beta chains below, sequenced in a study of blood T cell repertoires in COVID-19. Method: immunoSEQ multiplex PCR; TCRdb's copy keeps in-frame clones and lacks some. The data hold about 59,000 clones, with more than 75% observed a single time. Sequencing input: peripheral blood. The receptors come from an elderly man in a cohort sampled during active COVID-19.

CDR3 sequence reads: CASSQLAGPYNEQFF. CDR3 coding DNA: TGTGCCAGCAGCCAACTAGCGGGACCCTACAATGAGCAGTTCTTC. The chain employs TRBV3-1 (or the pseudogene TRBV3-2) and TRBJ2-1, with 9 nucleotides matching TRBD2. Germline lookup yields CDR1 LGHDT and CDR2 YNNKEL (reference sequence). CDR3 length equals 15 residues. The V and J ends lost 2 bases and 2 bases, in that order; junction bases with no gene match: 1.

The chain is built from TRBV5-6 and TRBJ2-5; 8 bases are a match to TRBD1. CDR3 length equals 15 residues. V was pared by 1 base and J by 5 bases, with 7 bases of the junction left unmatched. CDR1 is SGHDT and CDR2 is YYEEEE in the germline V gene. Here the CDR3 DNA reads TGTGCCAGCAGCTTGATGGCAGGGGGCGCGGAGACCCAGTACTTC. This codes for CASSLMAGGAETQYF.

Written as DNA, the CDR3 is TGTGCCAGCAGCCAGGATCGTCTAGCGGGGGGTAGGGATGAGCAGTTCTTC. This encodes CASSQDRLAGGRDEQFF. The chain has TRBV3-1 (or the pseudogene TRBV3-2) and TRBJ2-1; 11 nucleotides match TRBD2. CDR1 and CDR2 from the germline V gene are LGHDT and YNNKEL (reference sequence). The V segment lost 3 bases and the J segment 8 bases; nucleotides outside the gene matches: 12. This CDR3 contains 17 residues.

The chain uses TRBV9 and TRBJ1-5, with D tentatively TRBD1 (6 bases). Germline-derived CDR1 and CDR2 are SGDLS and YYNGEE. The CDR3 is 15 amino acids. V was trimmed by 0 bases and J by 5 bases, leaving 12 bases between them. The CDR3 coding sequence is TGTGCCAGCAGCGTAGATGCGGCAGGGGATCAGCCCCAGCATTTT. It yields the protein CASSVDAAGDQPQHF.

The genes are TRBV7-2 and TRBJ1-5; 9 positions agree with TRBD1. This CDR3 has 14 residues. Germline lookup yields CDR1 SGHTA and CDR2 FQGNSA. J was trimmed by 4 bases and V by 4 bases; bases with no gene match: 2. CDR3 sequence (DNA): TGTGCCAGCAGCTCCGGACAGGGGAATCAGCCCCAGCATTTT. It encodes CASSSGQGNQPQHF.